A selection of T cell receptor beta chains follows, all from one sample in a study of blood T cells in healthy people across ages. TCRdb re-analysed the 5' RACE reads in MiXCR, keeping a single row per CDR3 protein. The sample carries around 940,000 distinct CDR3 sequences, roughly 51% recorded once. Sequencing input: blood. The receptor source for this set is a woman in her fifties or sixties in good health. CDR3s include the opening cysteine and the closing phenylalanine or tryptophan. D genes are given only for firm matches. Not all rows give a size; the values are once, few, many and, for expanded clones, a class.

V	D	J	size	CDR3	DNA
TRBV9	-	TRBJ2-3	-	CASSRGRPGYTDTQYF	TGTGCCAGCAGCAGGGGCCGCCCGGGATACACAGATACGCAGTATTTT
TRBV4-3	-	TRBJ2-7	-	CASSPRDSSTEQYF	TGCGCCAGCAGCCCACGGGACTCCAGCACGGAGCAGTACTTC
TRBV29-1	-	TRBJ2-1	once	CSVAPGRGYNEQFF	TGCAGCGTTGCTCCAGGGCGGGGTTACAATGAGCAGTTCTTC
TRBV20-1	-	TRBJ2-3	-	CSASRYGASTDTQYF	TGCAGTGCTAGTCGGTACGGAGCTAGCACAGATACGCAGTATTTT
TRBV4-3	-	TRBJ2-7	few	CASSQEDYSYEQYF	TGCGCCAGCAGCCAAGAGGACTACTCCTACGAGCAGTACTTC
TRBV11-2	-	TRBJ2-5	-	CASSLADLGRTQYF	TGTGCCAGCAGCTTAGCCGACCTTGGGCGGACCCAGTACTTC
TRBV28	-	TRBJ2-1	-	CASSSLMWGSSSYNEQFF	TGTGCCAGCAGTTCCCTCATGTGGGGATCGAGCTCCTACAATGAGCAGTTCTTC
TRBV5-8	-	TRBJ2-3	-	CASSLNLITDTQYF	TGTGCCAGCAGCTTGAATTTGATCACAGATACGCAGTATTTT
TRBV28	-	TRBJ2-3	-	CATYITDSLTDTQYF	TGTGCCACCTACATTACGGACAGCCTCACAGATACGCAGTATTTT
TRBV6-5	-	TRBJ2-7	few	CASSYSQGYEQYF	TGTGCCAGCAGTTACTCTCAAGGTTACGAGCAGTACTTC
TRBV7-2	TRBD1	TRBJ1-5	-	CASSYGTGINQPQHF	TGTGCCAGCAGCTACGGGACAGGGATTAATCAGCCCCAGCATTTT
TRBV13	-	TRBJ1-1	-	CASSVSGENTEAFF	TGTGCCAGCAGCGTATCGGGGGAAAACACTGAAGCTTTCTTT
TRBV20-1	TRBD2	TRBJ2-1	-	CSARGLAGVLEQFF	TGCAGTGCTAGGGGACTAGCGGGAGTGTTAGAGCAGTTCTTC
TRBV29-1	TRBD2	TRBJ2-7	-	CSVSLAGGNEQYF	TGCAGCGTTTCACTAGCGGGAGGGAACGAGCAGTACTTC
TRBV9	-	TRBJ2-3	-	CASSVDWIRGDTQYF	TGTGCCAGCAGCGTAGATTGGATTAGGGGGGATACGCAGTATTTT
TRBV29-1	-	TRBJ2-5	-	CSVELFQGDQETQYF	TGCAGCGTTGAGCTTTTCCAAGGCGACCAAGAGACCCAGTACTTC
TRBV28	-	TRBJ1-3	-	CASRTTGGAGGSGNTIYF	TGTGCCAGCAGGACGACTGGTGGGGCCGGTGGGTCTGGAAACACCATATATTTT
TRBV28	-	TRBJ2-1	-	CASGFVINNEQFF	TGTGCCAGCGGCTTCGTGATTAACAATGAGCAGTTCTTC
TRBV2	-	TRBJ2-1	few	CASSLPWGASYNEQFF	TGTGCCAGCAGTTTGCCGTGGGGCGCGTCTTACAATGAGCAGTTCTTC
TRBV30	TRBD1	TRBJ1-1	-	CAFETGGWTEAFF	TGTGCCTTCGAGACAGGGGGTTGGACTGAAGCTTTCTTT
TRBV3-1	TRBD2	TRBJ2-2	-	CASSGTSGRVSNTGELFF	TGTGCCAGCAGTGGGACTAGCGGGAGAGTGTCGAACACCGGGGAGCTGTTTTTT
TRBV20-1	-	TRBJ2-1	-	CSVVEGLFLGNEQFF	TGCAGTGTGGTAGAGGGCTTATTCCTCGGGAATGAGCAGTTCTTC
TRBV28	-	TRBJ2-7	-	CASSTRGPAYEQYF	TGTGCCAGCAGTACCCGGGGCCCAGCCTACGAGCAGTACTTC
TRBV7-9	-	TRBJ1-4	-	CATDSNEKLFF	TGTGCCACAGACAGTAATGAAAAACTGTTTTTT
TRBV28	-	TRBJ2-7	-	CASSSPFLSSLGLNEQYF	TGTGCCAGCAGTTCCCCTTTTCTATCTAGCCTCGGCCTCAATGAGCAGTACTTC